These 6 T cell receptor beta chains came from one sample sequenced in a study of cytomegalovirus exposure and HLA in healthy donors. Use of 60 Vbeta and 13 Jbeta primers characterized the PCR. The protocol was immunoSEQ multiplex PCR, while the TCRdb copy is restricted to in-frame clones and leaves out a portion. The sample carries approximately 70,000 clones, around 77% recorded once. Specimen: PBMCs. These receptor sequences come from a man aged 50-59 years in good health and CMV-seronegative.

This clone occurred once. This sequence joins TRBV30 and TRBJ1-4; the D gene is possibly TRBD1 (5 bases). CDR1 and CDR2 (germline): GTSNPN, SVGIG (reference sequence). Trimming removed 2 bases from V and 3 bases from J, with 7 bases in between. CDR3 length equals 13 residues. The CDR3 DNA sequence: TGTGCCTGGAGTCGGGGGGCTAATGAAAAACTGTTTTTT. Its protein is CAWSRGANEKLFF.

The rearrangement joins TRBV11-2 to TRBJ2-1; unclear D gene. The CDR3 spans 14 residues. Germline-derived CDR1 and CDR2 are SGHAT and FQNNGV. Deletions cut 4 bases from V and 7 bases from J, with 14 bases between. The DNA of the CDR3 is TGTGCCAGCAGCTCACTCAAACGGTGGAATGAGCAGTTCTTC. Translated: CASSSLKRWNEQFF.

The V gene is TRBV6-5, the J gene TRBJ1-3; 10 positions agree with TRBD1. Germline-derived CDR1 and CDR2 are MNHEY and SVGAGI. The CDR3 spans 13 residues. The trim removed 6 bases at V and 6 bases at J, leaving 2 bases unmatched. The CDR3 reads CASRTGGENTIYF. CDR3 coding DNA: TGTGCCAGCAGGACAGGGGGCGAAAACACCATATATTTT.

The DNA for the CDR3 is TGTGCCAGCAGCCAAGGAGGAACTAGCGGGAGGGCCCAGTACTTC. It specifies CASSQGGTSGRAQYF. This chain links TRBV14 with TRBJ2-5, with TRBD2 matching over 13 bases. The germline gives CDR1 SGHDN, CDR2 FVKESK. CDR3 length equals 15 residues. After removal of 1 base from V and 9 bases from J, the junction contained 5 bases not matched to a gene.

The CDR3 reads CASSLGQGPDTQYF. The DNA for the CDR3 is TGTGCCAGCAGTCTAGGACAGGGCCCAGATACGCAGTATTTT. The rearrangement links TRBV27 to TRBJ2-3; 8 bases align to TRBD1. Germline CDR1 MNHEY, CDR2 SMNVEV (reference sequence). Losses at the gene ends were 5 bases for V and 4 bases for J; bases not matched to a gene: 5. The CDR3 loop spans 14 amino acids.

J is TRBJ2-7 and V is TRBV10-2; D is perhaps TRBD1 (5 bases). The CDR3 covers 13 residues. Germline V gene lookup returns CDR1 WSHSY and CDR2 SAAADI. Between the trimmed V and J ends, which lost 5 bases and 7 bases, there was a span of 15 bases. The DNA for the CDR3 is TGCGCCAGCAGTACCACAGGAAAGGGGGAGCAGTACTTC. Translated: CASSTTGKGEQYF.